These 19 T cell receptor beta chains originate from one sample sequenced in a study of beta chain features in type 1 diabetes. The study reverse transcribed the entire isolated RNA, so it sequenced expressed TCRB transcripts. Generated by immunoSEQ multiplex PCR, the TCRdb table keeps only in-frame clones and is missing some. Of about 370,000 clones in the sample, over 8.5% were seen once. For these TCRs, the target antigens are not known. Overall study findings and caveats: Patients with Type 1 diabetes showed moderately but significantly shorter TCRB CDR3s in all four CD4+ subsets.

The sequenced sample consisted of central memory CD4+ T cells from blood. The receptors come from a man aged 25-45 years with type 1 diabetes.

This clone turned up a few times. This sequence joins TRBV18 and TRBJ1-4, with D unresolved. Trimming removed 3 bases from V and 3 bases from J, with 8 bases in between. Per germline, CDR1 KGHSH and CDR2 LQKENI. CDR3 size: 14 residues. The CDR3 nucleotides are TGTGCCAGCTCACCGACTGGGTCTAATGAAAAACTGTTTTTT. Encoded protein: CASSPTGSNEKLFF.

This chain connects TRBV5-5 to TRBJ2-7; tentatively, D is TRBD2 (6 bases). Trimming stripped 3 bases from V and 7 bases from J, with 20 bases between. Germline CDR1 and CDR2: SGHKS and YYEKEE (reference sequence). This CDR3 contains 15 residues. This CDR3 reads CASSSSGTGSIEQYF. The CDR3 nucleotides read TGTGCCAGCAGCTCCTCCGGGACTGGGTCTATAGAGCAGTACTTC.

The rearrangement links TRBV28 to TRBJ1-2, with 7 bases that match TRBD1. Trimming took 4 bases from V and 6 from J; bases not matched to a gene: 8. Germline CDR1 MDHEN, CDR2 SYDVKM. This CDR3 spans 14 amino acids. The CDR3 DNA follows: TGTGCCAGCAGTTGGGGTGACAGGGCCAATGGCTACACCTTC. Translating gives CASSWGDRANGYTF.

The V call is TRBV6-4, the J call TRBJ2-7, with D perhaps assigned TRBD1 or TRBD2 (5 bases each). Germline V gives CDR1 MRHNA, CDR2 SNTAGT. CDR3 size: 15 residues. Trimming left V 0 bases short and J 3 bases short, with 12 bases between. The CDR3 loop reads CASSDSGGSGYEQYF. The CDR3, as DNA: TGTGCCAGCAGTGACTCTGGGGGTTCGGGCTACGAGCAGTACTTC.

This clone was counted ten times or more. The CDR3 region is CASTRDGSYNEQFF. The CDR3 DNA reads TGTGCCAGCACCCGGGACGGGTCCTACAATGAGCAGTTCTTC. The gene calls are TRBV7-2 and TRBJ2-1; either TRBD1 or TRBD2 may supply D (5 bases each). The ends were cut back, 7 bases at V and 1 base at J, with 11 bases in the middle. CDR1 SGHTA and CDR2 FQGNSA come from the germline V gene. The CDR3 runs 14 residues.

The chain is built from TRBV7-9 and TRBJ1-1; D remains unclear. Trimming took off 5 bases at V and 3 bases at J, with 13 bases between the two ends. The CDR3 totals 14 residues. Germline CDR1 reads SEHNR; CDR2 reads FQNEAQ (reference sequence). CDR3 residues: CASSATEVYTEAFF. The CDR3 DNA reads as TGTGCCAGCAGCGCCACAGAGGTCTACACTGAAGCTTTCTTT. The variable domain in full, with the rest retrieved from reference TRBV7-9 and TRBJ1-1, is DTGVSQNPRHKITKRGQNVTFRCDPISEHNRLYWYRQTLGQGPEFLTYFQNEAQLEKSRLLSDRFSAERPKGSFSTLEIQRTEQGDSAMYLCASSATEVYTEAFFGQGTRLTVV.

This chain connects TRBV5-6 to TRBJ2-3, with 12 bases that match TRBD2. The germline gives CDR1 SGHDT, CDR2 YYEEEE. The CDR3 contains 16 residues. V was pared by 4 bases and J by 2 bases, with 5 bases of the junction left unmatched. CDR3 coding DNA: TGTGCCAGCAGCGTCCTAGCGGGAGGGATCACAGATACGCAGTATTTT. This sequence encodes CASSVLAGGITDTQYF.

The chain has TRBV4-3 and TRBJ2-5; D is possibly TRBD1 (6 bases). Trimming cost V 1 base and J 5 bases, with 14 bases left between them. The length of the CDR3 is 15 residues. Germline values: CDR1 LGHNA, CDR2 YSLEER. For the CDR3, the DNA is TGCGCCAGCAGCCAAGGGATGGGGGCTTTTGAGACCCAGTACTTC. Protein sequence: CASSQGMGAFETQYF.

V usage is TRBV9 and J usage is TRBJ2-3, with TRBD1 matching 10 bases. With 3 bases clipped from V and 8 bases from J, the junction kept 12 bases outside the gene matches. Germline values: CDR1 SGDLS, CDR2 YYNGEE. There are 16 residues in the CDR3. CDR3 bases: TGTGCCAGCAGCGCAAAGGGACAGGGGAACTCGGGTACGCAGTATTTT. Amino acids: CASSAKGQGNSGTQYF.

This clone was seen ten or more times. J is TRBJ1-5 and V is TRBV7-2; D unclear. V was shortened by 5 bases and J by 4 bases, with 9 bases between the two germline ends. The CDR3 extends over 13 amino acids. Germline V gene data show CDR1 as SGHTA and CDR2 as FQGNSA. The CDR3 DNA reads as TGTGCCAGCAGCCCCCGAATAAATCAGCCCCAGCATTTT. Its protein product is CASSPRINQPQHF.

The gene calls are TRBV7-3 and TRBJ1-1; D uncertain. Trimming removed 5 bases at V and 1 base at J, with 8 bases between. The germline V gene encodes CDR1 SGHTA and CDR2 FQGTGA. The CDR3 sequence is 13 residues long. CDR3 loop: CASSTRENTEAFF. In DNA form, the CDR3 reads TGTGCCAGCAGCACCCGGGAGAACACTGAAGCTTTCTTT.

This clone has a handful of counts. The chain joins TRBV19 to TRBJ2-1; 15 positions match TRBD2. Germline loops: CDR1 LNHDA, CDR2 SQIVND (reference sequence). J gave up 4 bases and V 7 bases, and 5 bases lay outside the gene matches. CDR3 size: 16 residues. The CDR3 protein is CASTRTSGGVYNEQFF. In DNA, the CDR3 is TGTGCCAGTACCCGGACTAGCGGGGGGGTTTACAATGAGCAGTTCTTC.

This clone was observed a handful of times. The chain joins TRBV5-1 to TRBJ1-1; a possible D gene is TRBD1 (6 bases). CDR3 length equals 16 residues. CDR1 SGHRS and CDR2 YFSETQ come from the germline V gene. The V and J ends lost 0 bases and 6 bases respectively, with 18 bases between them. This chain's CDR3 is CASSLALYDRSSEAFF. The CDR3, as DNA: TGCGCCAGCAGCTTGGCCCTATACGACAGGAGCTCTGAAGCTTTCTTT.

This clone was observed a few times. The CDR3 nucleotides are TGCGCCAGGAATCAGCCCCAGCATTTT. Encoded protein: CARNQPQHF. The chain is built from TRBV23-1 and TRBJ1-5; D remains unclear. TRBV23-1 is labeled an ORF, and its function is uncertain. This CDR3 has 9 residues. V dropped 9 bases and J dropped 4 bases, with 1 base sitting between them.

This clone was counted many times. The genes are TRBV2 and TRBJ2-4; D may match TRBD1 or TRBD2 (5 bases each). V shed 7 bases and J shed 0 bases, with 19 bases lying between them. This CDR3 spans 17 amino acids. Germline V gives CDR1 SNHLY, CDR2 FYNNEI. The CDR3 reads CASNPGRDILAKNIQYF. The DNA of the CDR3 is TGTGCCAGCAACCCGGGACGGGATATCCTAGCCAAAAACATTCAGTACTTC.

This clone showed up just a few times. The V and J genes are TRBV18 and TRBJ1-3; the D is unclear. Germline V gene lookup returns CDR1 KGHSH and CDR2 LQKENI. V shed 1 base and J shed 0 bases, with 10 bases lying between them. This CDR3 is 16 amino acids long. The CDR3 DNA sequence: TGTGCCAGCTCACCACTCAAAAGCCTCTCTGGAAACACCATATATTTT. It codes for CASSPLKSLSGNTIYF. The full variable domain, in which reference TRBV18 and TRBJ1-3 provide the parts outside the CDR3, is NAGVMQNPRHLVRRRGQEARLRCSPMKGHSHVYWYRQLPEEGLKFMVYLQKENIIDESGMPKERFSAEFPKEGPSILRIQQVVRGDSAAYFCASSPLKSLSGNTIYFGEGSWLTVV.

This clone occurred a few times. The V and J genes are TRBV7-9 and TRBJ1-5; D not resolved. The CDR3 covers 12 residues. Germline CDR1 is SEHNR and CDR2 is FQNEAQ (reference sequence). V dropped 2 bases and J dropped 5 bases, with 4 bases sitting between them. CDR3 sequence reads: CASSLLDQPQHF. In nucleotides, the CDR3 is TGTGCCAGCAGCTTATTAGATCAGCCCCAGCATTTT.

Turning to this clone: Other DNA sequences in the same sample also yield this CDR3. The chain carries TRBV18 and TRBJ2-7; 11 bases are shared with TRBD2. The CDR3 loop spans 15 amino acids. Unmatched junction bases numbered 3, after V lost 5 bases and J lost 0 bases. CDR1 and CDR2 (germline): KGHSH, LQKENI. CDR3 coding DNA: TGTGCCAGCTCATCGGGACTAGCGGACTCCTACGAGCAGTACTTC. This sequence encodes CASSSGLADSYEQYF.

CDR3 DNA: TGTGCCAGCAGCTCAATGACAGGGGGTTGGAATTCACCCCTCCACTTT. Translating it yields CASSSMTGGWNSPLHF. V is TRBV7-2 and J is TRBJ1-6; 9 bases agree with TRBD1. Germline CDR1 is SGHTA and CDR2 is FQGNSA. V trimming: 4 bases; J trimming: 7 bases; junction bases outside the gene matches: 8. This CDR3 is 16 amino acids long.